The clone carrying this T cell receptor beta chain was observed at least ten times. Its antigen is unknown. For sorted subsets, 150 to 200 ng DNA per replicate equaled 30,000 or so T cell genomes. The repertoire was sequenced with immunoSEQ multiplex PCR; TCRdb's copy has only in-frame clones and lacks some. The sample yields around 1.1 million clones, 75% to 85% seen once. This record comes from a study of shared clonotypes between healthy human individuals. Overall study findings and caveats: Donor scarcity curtailed the genetic and exposure-history diversity represented herein. In contrast to clonotypes shared by all four donors, non-shared clonotypes had lower generation probabilities. The study sampled only blood, and tissue repertoires likely differ.

The CDR3 length is 16 residues. Germline-derived CDR1 and CDR2 are SNHLY and FYNNEI. V was clipped by 6 bases and J by 8 bases; unmatched bases: 16. The source of this sequence is a man aged 18 to 29 in good health. Some clones in this sample may be carry-over from other donors' samples. Source material: memory CD4+ T cells from PBMCs. Subset specified: CD45RA-negative fraction. The chain employs TRBV2 and TRBJ2-1; 7 positions match TRBD2. The CDR3 loop is CASREMGGSKGDEQFF. In DNA, the CDR3 is TGTGCCAGCAGGGAGATGGGCGGGAGCAAAGGCGATGAGCAGTTCTTC.